A selection of T cell receptor beta chains follows, all from one sample in a study of shared clonotypes between healthy human individuals. The data were produced by immunoSEQ multiplex PCR, yet TCRdb's version contains in-frame clones alone and is incomplete. Among 950,000 to 1,300,000 clones listed, roughly 75% were seen once. Sequencing used memory CD4+ T cells sorted from blood. The receptors were sampled from a man between 18 and 29 years old in good health. The CDR3 runs from the conserved cysteine through the conserved F or W. The D gene is left open where the match is weak. Not every row has a clone size; where given, it reads once, few, many or a size class.

D gene | J gene | V gene | clone size | CDR3 protein | CDR3 DNA
TRBD1 | TRBJ1-6 | TRBV7-9 | - | CASSFPGTDNSPLHF | TGTGCCAGCAGCTTCCCCGGGACAGATAATTCACCCCTCCACTTT
- | TRBJ2-7 | TRBV7-2 | - | CASSLNSYEQYF | TGTGCCAGCAGCTTGAACAGTTACGAGCAGTACTTC
- | TRBJ1-1 | TRBV5-6 | many | CASSAFPSMLNTEAFF | TGTGCCAGCAGCGCCTTCCCGTCGATGTTGAACACTGAAGCTTTCTTT
- | TRBJ1-1 | TRBV9 | - | CASSGQGIGTEAFF | TGTGCCAGCAGCGGCCAGGGAATCGGCACTGAAGCTTTCTTT
TRBD1 | TRBJ2-1 | TRBV11-2 | - | CASSQQGTANYNEQFF | TGTGCCAGCAGCCAGCAAGGGACAGCTAACTACAATGAGCAGTTCTTC
- | TRBJ2-7 | TRBV18 | - | CASSPDGSYEQYF | TGTGCCAGCTCGCCCGACGGGTCCTACGAGCAGTACTTC
TRBD2 | TRBJ2-1 | TRBV5-1 | - | CASSLVTSSNEQFF | TGCGCCAGCAGCTTGGTGACTAGCAGCAATGAGCAGTTCTTC
TRBD2 | TRBJ2-1 | TRBV5-1 | - | CASSLDATSGRYEQFF | TGCGCCAGCAGCTTGGACGCGACTAGCGGGAGATATGAGCAGTTCTTC
TRBD2 | TRBJ2-2 | TRBV19 | many | CASIQREGRGTGELFF | TGTGCCAGTATCCAGCGGGAGGGCCGAGGCACCGGGGAGCTGTTTTTT
- | TRBJ1-1 | TRBV28 | - | CASSFFRGAAEAFF | TGTGCCAGCAGTTTTTTCCGGGGGGCGGCTGAAGCTTTCTTT
TRBD1 | TRBJ1-1 | TRBV10-3 | - | CAIRIDRGAEAFF | TGTGCCATCAGGATAGACAGGGGCGCTGAAGCTTTCTTT
- | TRBJ2-6 | TRBV18 | - | CASSPPTGANVLTF | TGTGCCAGCTCACCACCTACCGGGGCCAACGTCCTGACTTTC